This is a list of T cell receptor beta chains from one sample in a study of PD-L1 blockade in urothelial cancer. Using immunoSEQ multiplex PCR, the repertoire was profiled, and TCRdb retains in-frame clones only, with some absent. Of 71,000 or so clones in the sample, 85% to 90% were seen once. Sequenced material: PBMCs, taken around atezolizumab (anti-PD-L1) treatment. The receptor source for this set is a man in his sixties with urothelial cancer. Each CDR3 is given with its conserved first and last residue. The D gene is left open where the match is weak. Part of the rows lack a size; the others show once, few, many or a class for expanded clones.

D | J | V | size | DNA | CDR3
. | TRBJ1-3 | TRBV29-1 | once | TGCAGCGTTGTCGGAGTCACCTCTGGAAACACCATATATTTT | CSVVGVTSGNTIYF
TRBD1 | TRBJ2-5 | TRBV5-1 | few | TGCGCCAGCAGCTTAAGGGGGCAGGAGACCCAGTACTTC | CASSLRGQETQYF
TRBD1 | TRBJ2-4 | TRBV30 | once | TGTGCCTCAGGACAGGGCGCCCTTTTGGCCAAAAACATTCAGTACTTC | CASGQGALLAKNIQYF
. | TRBJ1-4 | TRBV19 | . | TGTGCCAGTAGTGCGGGCGCTAATGAAAAACTGTTTTTT | CASSAGANEKLFF
. | TRBJ2-7 | TRBV9 | once | TGTGCCAGCAGCGTAGATGGGACTTTCAAGCAGTACTTC | CASSVDGTFKQYF
TRBD1 | TRBJ1-4 | TRBV7-9 | . | TGTGCCAGCAGCTTAGAGTCCCGGGGACAGGGCCATGAAAAACTGTTTTTT | CASSLESRGQGHEKLFF
. | TRBJ2-7 | TRBV21-1 | once | TGTGCCAGCAACCTCATGGGGTGCCTGTCCAGGGGTGGCTACGAGCAGTACTTC | CASNLMGCLSRGGYEQYF
TRBD2 | TRBJ2-1 | TRBV11-3 | . | TGTGCCAGCAGCTTAAATCTAGCGGGGGACAATGAGCAGTTCTTC | CASSLNLAGDNEQFF
TRBD1 | TRBJ1-2 | TRBV6-5 | . | TGTGCCAGCAGTCCCGGGACAGGCACCTATGGCTACACCTTC | CASSPGTGTYGYTF
. | TRBJ2-7 | TRBV9 | . | TGTGCCAGCAGCGTCGATCCGACAGCATCCTACGAGCAGTACTTC | CASSVDPTASYEQYF
TRBD2 | TRBJ2-3 | TRBV2 | . | TGTGCCAGCAGTGAGACTAGCGGGGGCTCTAGCACAGATACGCAGTATTTT | CASSETSGGSSTDTQYF
. | TRBJ1-2 | TRBV5-1 | few | TGCGCCAGCAGGAATACGGCTAACTATGGCTACACCTTC | CASRNTANYGYTF
. | TRBJ2-1 | TRBV7-6 | . | TGTGCCAGCAGCTTCCAGGCAGCCCACAATGAGCAGTTCTTC | CASSFQAAHNEQFF
TRBD2 | TRBJ2-5 | TRBV6-6 | . | TGTGCCAGCAGTTACCGTAGCGGGGGGCCCCAAGAGACCCAGTACTTC | CASSYRSGGPQETQYF
TRBD1 | TRBJ2-7 | TRBV19 | . | TGTGCCAGTAGTTTAACAGGGGATACCTACGAGCAGTACTTC | CASSLTGDTYEQYF
TRBD2 | TRBJ2-1 | TRBV7-9 | . | TGTGCCAGCAGCCGTGGACTAGGGAGAAATGAGCAGTTCTTC | CASSRGLGRNEQFF
. | TRBJ1-2 | TRBV28 | . | TGTGCCAGCACCCCCCGTAAGACAGCCTATGGCTACACCTTC | CASTPRKTAYGYTF
. | TRBJ1-6 | TRBV5-1 | . | TGCGCCAGCAGCACCCCCGGACTCACTTCACCCCTCCACTTT | CASSTPGLTSPLHF
. | TRBJ2-1 | TRBV2 | . | TGTGCCAGCGGACAGTATACCTACAATGAGCAGTTCTTC | CASGQYTYNEQFF
. | TRBJ1-4 | TRBV6-6 | . | TGTGCCGCCGGGAGGGCTAATGAAAAACTGTTTTTT | CAAGRANEKLFF
. | TRBJ2-6 | TRBV6-6 | . | TGTGCCAGCACCTATGGGGCCAACGTCCTGACTTTC | CASTYGANVLTF
TRBD1 | TRBJ2-7 | TRBV19 | . | TGTGCCAGTAGTAATGACAGGGGGTATGAGCAGTACTTC | CASSNDRGYEQYF
. | TRBJ2-3 | TRBV12-5 | . | TGTGCTAGTGGTCTCTTCCAGGGAAGGACAGATACGCAGTATTTT | CASGLFQGRTDTQYF
. | TRBJ2-3 | TRBV25-1 | . | TGTGCCAGCAGTGGCTTAGCGGATACGCAGTATTTT | CASSGLADTQYF
TRBD2 | TRBJ2-4 | TRBV6-1 | . | TGTGCCAGCAGTGAAGCGCGGGAGGCGGTAAAAAACATTCAGTACTTC | CASSEAREAVKNIQYF
TRBD2 | TRBJ2-3 | TRBV29-1 | . | TGCAGCGTGTCGAGGACTAGCGGGATCACAGATACGCAGTATTTT | CSVSRTSGITDTQYF